This TCR beta chain was observed in a study of shared clonotypes between healthy human individuals. General study points: What limited the represented genetic and exposure-history diversity was the small number of donors.

Data came from immunoSEQ multiplex PCR; TCRdb stores just in-frame clones and leaves some out. The profile shows some 2 million clones, about 95% of them singletons. About this clone itself: The antigen remains undetermined.

V lost 5 bases, J lost 9 bases, and 14 bases lay in between. The germline V gene encodes CDR1 MDHEN and CDR2 SYDVKM. This CDR3 spans 13 amino acids. CD8 cells regarded as naive lacked CD45RO, were positively chosen for CCR7, and omitted terminally differentiated effector memory CD45RA+ cells. This TCR derives from a man aged 18 to 30 in good health. The chain is built from TRBV28 and TRBJ2-4; D unclear. Sequences were obtained from naive CD8+ T cells sorted from blood. This CDR3 is CASSTSDPSIQYF. DNA of the CDR3: TGTGCCAGCAGTACATCTGACCCCTCCATTCAGTACTTC.